These 19 T cell receptor beta chains were all obtained from the same sample, sequenced in a study of cytomegalovirus exposure and HLA in healthy donors. The PCR had 60 Vbeta and 13 Jbeta primers. Assay: immunoSEQ multiplex PCR; the TCRdb copy retains only in-frame clones and omits some. This table holds 200,000 to 250,000 clones, 78% found once. Material for sequencing was PBMCs. These receptors all come from a male donor in good health and CMV-seronegative.

The V gene is TRBV6-5, the J gene TRBJ2-7, with TRBD1 matching 10 bases. J was trimmed by 3 bases and V by 2 bases; bases with no gene match: 4. The CDR3 has 15 amino acids. The V gene's germline CDR1 is MNHEY and CDR2 SVGAGI. As DNA, the CDR3 is TGTGCCAGCAGTTACGGGGGGACAGGGGACTACGAGCAGTACTTC. Translating it yields CASSYGGTGDYEQYF.

The rearrangement uses TRBV6-5 and TRBJ2-7; 7 nucleotides match TRBD2. Germline V gene lookup returns CDR1 MNHEY and CDR2 SVGAGI. Trimming removed 6 bases from V and 4 bases from J; junction bases left unmatched: 9. This CDR3 contains 14 residues. CDR3 region: CASSSGGRNYEQYF. CDR3 sequence (DNA): TGTGCCAGCAGCTCCGGGGGGAGAAATTACGAGCAGTACTTC.

V is TRBV28 and J is TRBJ1-5; 7 nucleotides align to TRBD1. CDR3 size: 15 residues. CDR1 and CDR2 (germline): MDHEN, SYDVKM. Losses at the gene ends were 1 base for V and 3 bases for J; bases not matched to a gene: 3. CDR3 protein: CASSLSGGLNQPQHF. The CDR3, as DNA: TGTGCCAGCAGTTTATCAGGGGGTCTCAATCAGCCCCAGCATTTT.

The chain couples TRBV11-2 to TRBJ2-7, with 7 bases matching TRBD1. The CDR3 consists of 15 residues. V gave up 5 bases and J gave up 7 bases; unmatched junction bases: 14. The germline V gene has CDR1 SGHAT and CDR2 FQNNGV. The CDR3 region is CASSRHGQAPSEQYF. In DNA form, the CDR3 reads TGTGCCAGCAGCCGACACGGACAGGCCCCTAGTGAGCAGTACTTC. Full variable domain (outside the CDR3, taken from reference TRBV11-2 and TRBJ2-7): EAGVAQSPRYKIIEKRQSVAFWCNPISGHATLYWYQQILGQGPKLLIQFQNNGVVDDSQLPKDRFSAERLKGVDSTLKIQPAKLEDSAVYLCASSRHGQAPSEQYFGPGTRLTVT.

The chain has TRBV28 and TRBJ1-6, with 10 nucleotides matching TRBD1. The CDR3 spans 15 residues. Germline V gives CDR1 MDHEN, CDR2 SYDVKM. Trimming at V came to 6 bases and at J to 6 bases, leaving 5 bases not matched to a gene. This CDR3 reads CASSGQGEGNSPLHF. The CDR3 DNA reads TGTGCCAGCAGCGGACAGGGGGAGGGTAATTCACCCCTCCACTTT.

This chain links TRBV7-9 with TRBJ2-3; 9 bases align to TRBD1. J gave up 3 bases and V 0 bases, and 13 bases lay outside the gene matches. CDR1 SEHNR and CDR2 FQNEAQ come from the germline V gene (reference sequence). The CDR3 spans 19 residues. This CDR3 is CASSLARRTGTGRTDTQYF. For the CDR3, the DNA is TGTGCCAGCAGCTTAGCGCGACGTACCGGGACAGGGCGGACAGATACGCAGTATTTT.

This chain links TRBV11-2 with TRBJ2-2; D gene uncertain. The germline CDR1 and CDR2 sequences are SGHAT and FQNNGV. The CDR3 runs to 16 residues. With 3 bases removed from V and 2 bases from J, the gap between germline ends came to 13 bases. The CDR3 DNA follows: TGTGCCAGCAGCTTTCCCACCGCGGCAAACACCGGGGAGCTGTTTTTT. This encodes CASSFPTAANTGELFF.

This clone was counted between two and nine times. This chain connects TRBV6-5 to TRBJ1-1, with D uncertain. Trimming stripped 5 bases from V and 1 base from J, with 11 bases between. CDR3 size: 14 residues. Germline assignment: CDR1 MNHEY and CDR2 SVGAGI. CDR3 region: CASSRLYKNTEAFF. CDR3 in DNA: TGTGCCAGCAGTCGACTTTATAAGAACACTGAAGCTTTCTTT.

This clone came up once. V gene TRBV7-2 combines with J gene TRBJ2-7, with TRBD2 matching over 15 bases. Germline values: CDR1 SGHTA, CDR2 FQGNSA. V lost 5 bases, J lost 7 bases, and 9 bases stayed unmatched. This CDR3 is 16 amino acids long. The CDR3 coding sequence is TGTGCCAGCAGCCGATGGACTAGCGGGAGGGCGGGTGAGCAGTACTTC. It yields the protein CASSRWTSGRAGEQYF.

Concerning this clone itself: Other DNA sequences in the same sample also yield this CDR3. The gene calls are TRBV6-5 and TRBJ2-1, with D possibly matching TRBD1 (6 bases). Germline CDR1 and CDR2: MNHEY and SVGAGI. The CDR3 has 14 amino acids. V was shortened by 6 bases and J by 0 bases, with 9 bases between the two germline ends. This CDR3 reads CASSRGSSYNEQFF. CDR3 bases: TGTGCCAGCAGCAGGGGTAGCTCCTACAATGAGCAGTTCTTC.

J is TRBJ2-7 and V is TRBV20-1; D is uncertain. The CDR3 is made up of 11 amino acids. Germline V gene data show CDR1 as DFQATT and CDR2 as SNEGSKA (reference sequence). The V gene lost 3 bases and the J gene lost 3 bases, with 6 bases spanning the gap. CDR3 sequence reads: CSASNYYEQYF. The CDR3 coding sequence is TGCAGTGCTAGTAACTACTACGAGCAGTACTTC.

The gene calls are TRBV19 and TRBJ1-2; D may be TRBD1 (6 bases). The V end lost 7 bases, the J end lost 5 bases, and 11 bases lay between the germline ends. This CDR3 contains 12 residues. The germline V gene encodes CDR1 LNHDA and CDR2 SQIVND (reference sequence). CDR3 sequence (DNA): TGTGCCAGTACAGAAGGGGGTTATGGCTACACCTTC. Its translation is CASTEGGYGYTF.

In this sample, this clone turned up once. This chain uses TRBV28 with TRBJ2-1; possible D gene TRBD1, 6 bases. Germline lookup yields CDR1 MDHEN and CDR2 SYDVKM. Trimming shortened V by 2 bases and J by 4 bases, and 12 bases separated the two germline ends. This CDR3 spans 15 amino acids. CDR3 region: CASSLPLTGYNEQFF. The CDR3 nucleotides read TGTGCCAGCAGTTTACCCCTGACAGGATACAATGAGCAGTTCTTC.

The genes are TRBV7-6 and TRBJ2-2, with a weak D call TRBD1 (6 bases). V was cut by 3 bases and J by 0 bases, with 14 bases left in between. There are 17 residues in the CDR3. Germline V gives CDR1 SGHVS, CDR2 FNYEAQ. This chain's CDR3 is CASSFEGVQPNTGELFF. The DNA of the CDR3 is TGTGCCAGCAGCTTCGAGGGGGTACAGCCGAACACCGGGGAGCTGTTTTTT.

The rearrangement uses TRBV14 and TRBJ2-1; 10 nucleotides align to TRBD2. V lost 4 bases, J lost 12 bases, and 15 bases stayed unmatched. Germline CDR1 is SGHDN and CDR2 is FVKESK. This CDR3 contains 16 residues. CDR3 region: CASSPLTSGSKRGQFF. The CDR3 DNA reads as TGTGCCAGCAGCCCTCTGACTAGCGGGTCGAAACGAGGGCAGTTCTTC.

V usage is TRBV6-1 and J usage is TRBJ2-6, with D unresolved. V lost 3 bases, J lost 0 bases, and 9 bases lay in between. This CDR3 is built from 16 residues. Germline V lookup: CDR1 MNHNS, CDR2 SASEGT. DNA of the CDR3: TGTGCCAGCAGTGAGCCCGTACTCTCTGGGGCCAACGTCCTGACTTTC. Protein sequence: CASSEPVLSGANVLTF.

The chain uses TRBV7-2 and TRBJ1-1, with a weak D call TRBD1 (5 bases). Deletions cut 3 bases from V and 3 bases from J, with 8 bases between. In germline, CDR1 is SGHTA, CDR2 FQGNSA. The CDR3 consists of 13 residues. In nucleotides, the CDR3 is TGTGCCAGCAGCTTCGACAGTTACACTGAAGCTTTCTTT. Its protein product is CASSFDSYTEAFF.

This clone was detected once. The rearrangement joins TRBV7-9 to TRBJ2-1, with D hard to call. The CDR3 is made up of 12 amino acids. Germline values: CDR1 SEHNR, CDR2 FQNEAQ (reference sequence). The V and J ends lost 2 bases and 9 bases respectively, with 8 bases between them. The CDR3 reads CASSLIGGEQFF. For the CDR3, the DNA is TGTGCCAGCAGCTTAATTGGCGGTGAGCAGTTCTTC.

V is TRBV7-9 and J is TRBJ2-3, with D tentatively TRBD1 (6 bases). CDR1 SEHNR and CDR2 FQNEAQ come from the germline V gene (reference sequence). V was clipped by 2 bases and J by 7 bases, with 13 bases between them. This CDR3 region has 14 residues. The CDR3 DNA reads as TGTGCCAGCAGCTTACCCGCAGGGGAAAATACGCAGTATTTT. Its protein is CASSLPAGENTQYF.